This T cell receptor (beta chain) stems from a study of cytomegalovirus exposure and HLA in healthy donors. The protocol was immunoSEQ multiplex PCR, while the TCRdb copy is restricted to in-frame clones and leaves out a portion. The table lists roughly 140,000 clones, approximately 90% of them singletons. A word on this clone: Its antigen is as yet unknown.

Notes on the study in general: The study recorded 160 or so TCR beta chains that were cytomegalovirus-associated. Subsequent analysis revealed that first-cohort TCR clusters tended to co-occur in the 95 to 150 validation repertoires.

The CDR3 spans 14 residues. The germline V gene has CDR1 SGHNT and CDR2 YYREEE (reference sequence). Trimming took 2 bases from V and 9 from J; bases not matched to a gene: 10. The donors belonged to the 120-subject validation cohort, separate from the roughly 670-subject first cohort. The genes are TRBV5-4 and TRBJ1-2; 7 bases are a match to TRBD1. Specimen: PBMCs. This TCR derives from a man between 18 and 29 years old in good health and CMV-seronegative. The CDR3 DNA follows: TGTGCCAGCAGCTTCACGACAGGGATTGAGCGCTACACCTTC. Translation gives CASSFTTGIERYTF.